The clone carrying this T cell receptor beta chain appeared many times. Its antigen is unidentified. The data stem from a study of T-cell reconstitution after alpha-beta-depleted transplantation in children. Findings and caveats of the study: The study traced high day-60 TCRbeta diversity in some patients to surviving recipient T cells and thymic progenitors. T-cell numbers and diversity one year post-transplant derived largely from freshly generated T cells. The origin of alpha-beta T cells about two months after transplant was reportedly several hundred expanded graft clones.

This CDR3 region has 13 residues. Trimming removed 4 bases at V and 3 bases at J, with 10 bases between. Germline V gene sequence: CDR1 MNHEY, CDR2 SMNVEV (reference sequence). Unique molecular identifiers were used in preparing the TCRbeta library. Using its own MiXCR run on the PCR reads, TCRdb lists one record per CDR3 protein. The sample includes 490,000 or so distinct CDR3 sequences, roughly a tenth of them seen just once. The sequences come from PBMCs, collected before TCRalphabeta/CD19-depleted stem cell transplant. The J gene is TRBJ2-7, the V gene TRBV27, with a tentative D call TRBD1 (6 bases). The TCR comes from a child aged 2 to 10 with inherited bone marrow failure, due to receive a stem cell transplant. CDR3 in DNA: TGTGCCAGCAGTTACAGGGTATTCTACGAGCAGTACTTC. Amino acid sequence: CASSYRVFYEQYF.